Detailed here is one T cell receptor beta chain. Original methodology: Reference gene primer amplification in the assay estimated nucleated cell counts. This table comes from immunoSEQ multiplex PCR, and its TCRdb copy is limited to in-frame clones, with some not included. The V and J calls and clone size come from that table; D and trimming were worked out from the DNA. The repertoire holds around 120,000 clones, with less than 75% as singletons. This sample was taken from a study of blood T cell repertoires in COVID-19. For the study at large: The study drew acute and convalescent COVID-19 samples from the United States, Italy and Spain. T cells, B-cell-depleted T cells, or PBMCs provided the cDNA or gDNA that served as material.

What was sequenced was peripheral blood. The receptor was derived from a human donor with acute or convalescent COVID-19. The donor label of this sample is uncertain.

This CDR3 reads CASAKAGTGDVLTF. The DNA of the CDR3 is TGCGCCAGCGCCAAAGCCGGGACAGGGGACGTCCTGACTTTC. This sequence joins TRBV5-1 and TRBJ2-6, with 10 bases that match TRBD1. Germline V gives CDR1 SGHRS, CDR2 YFSETQ. The ends lost 7 bases at V and 11 bases at J; junction bases unmatched: 9. The CDR3 is made up of 14 amino acids.